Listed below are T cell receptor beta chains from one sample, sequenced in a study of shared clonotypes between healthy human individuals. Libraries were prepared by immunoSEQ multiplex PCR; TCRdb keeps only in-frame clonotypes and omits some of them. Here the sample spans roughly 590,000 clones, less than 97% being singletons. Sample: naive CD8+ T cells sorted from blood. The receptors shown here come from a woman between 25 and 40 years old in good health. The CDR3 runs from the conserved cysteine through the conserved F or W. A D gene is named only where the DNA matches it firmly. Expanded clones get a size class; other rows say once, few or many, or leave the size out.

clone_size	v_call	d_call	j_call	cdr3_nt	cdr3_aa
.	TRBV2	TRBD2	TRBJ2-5	TGTGCCAGCAGTACGACCCTAGCGGGAGGGCTAGAGACCCAGTACTTC	CASSTTLAGGLETQYF
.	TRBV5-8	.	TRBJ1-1	TGTGCCAGCAGTCGGCCCCGGTGGGCTTTCTTT	CASSRPRWAFF
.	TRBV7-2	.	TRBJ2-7	TGTGCCAGCAGCACACGGGGGTCTAGACCCTACGAGCAGTACTTC	CASSTRGSRPYEQYF
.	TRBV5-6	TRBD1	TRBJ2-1	TGTGCCAGCAGCTTTTCGGACAGGGGGTCCAATGAGCAGTTCTTC	CASSFSDRGSNEQFF
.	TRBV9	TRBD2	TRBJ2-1	TGTGCCAGCAGCCCATTTTTCGCTAGCGGAATCAATGAGCAGTTCTTC	CASSPFFASGINEQFF
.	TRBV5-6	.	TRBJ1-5	TGTGCCAGCAGCTTAGGTAATCAGCCCCAGCATTTT	CASSLGNQPQHF
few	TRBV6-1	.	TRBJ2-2	TGTGCCAGCAGTGACCTTGGGGGAGCGAACACCGGGGAGCTGTTTTTT	CASSDLGGANTGELFF
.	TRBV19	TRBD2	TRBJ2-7	TGTGCCAGTTCCGGGACACCGGGACTAGCGGGAGGGCATGCCTACGAGCAGTACTTC	CASSGTPGLAGGHAYEQYF
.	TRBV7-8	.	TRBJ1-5	TGTGCCAGCAGCAGGAGGGGGGGGCCGAATCAGCCCCAGCATTTT	CASSRRGGPNQPQHF
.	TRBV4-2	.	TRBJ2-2	TGTGCCAGCAGCCAGGGGTTGTGGCGGGAGAACACCGGGGAGCTGTTTTTT	CASSQGLWRENTGELFF
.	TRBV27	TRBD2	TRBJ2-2	TGTGCCACTTCACGGACTAGAGCCGGGGAGCTGTTTTTT	CATSRTRAGELFF
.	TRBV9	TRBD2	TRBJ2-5	TGTGCCAGCAGCGTAGTGGGACTAGGAGGAGAGACCCAGTACTTC	CASSVVGLGGETQYF
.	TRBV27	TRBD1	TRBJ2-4	TGTGCCAGCAGTTTAGGGACAGGAGGCAAAAACATTCAGTACTTC	CASSLGTGGKNIQYF
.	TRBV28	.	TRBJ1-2	TGTGCCAGCAGTTTATCCCTCATGGGGAGAATCCCCCCTTATGGCTACACCTTC	CASSLSLMGRIPPYGYTF
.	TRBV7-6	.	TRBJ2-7	TGTGCCAGCAGCTTAGCTGGGAGCTCCTACGAGCAGTACTTC	CASSLAGSSYEQYF
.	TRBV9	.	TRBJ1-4	TGTGCCAGCAGCGTAGATGGGGGTCTAGGTGAAAAACTGTTTTTT	CASSVDGGLGEKLFF
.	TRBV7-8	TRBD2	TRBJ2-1	TGTGCCAGCAGCTTAGGGCTAGCGGGGGGGATTTCCTACAATGAGCAGTTCTTC	CASSLGLAGGISYNEQFF
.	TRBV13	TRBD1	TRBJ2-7	TGTGCCAGCAGTGAGACAGGGGGCAACTACGAGCAGTACTTC	CASSETGGNYEQYF
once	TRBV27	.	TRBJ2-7	TGTGCCAGCAGTTCCAGGCAGGGGAACTACGAGCAGTACTTC	CASSSRQGNYEQYF
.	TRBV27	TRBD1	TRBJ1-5	TGTGCCAGCGGTACGACAGGGAATCAGCCCCAGCATTTT	CASGTTGNQPQHF
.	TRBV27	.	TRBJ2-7	TGTGCCAGCAGTGCGGCGACAGGTGAAGCCTACGAGCAGTACTTC	CASSAATGEAYEQYF
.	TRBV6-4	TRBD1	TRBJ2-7	TGTGCCATCACTTACGATACAGGGGGAAAAGCCTACGAGCAGTACTTC	CAITYDTGGKAYEQYF
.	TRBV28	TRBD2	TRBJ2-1	TGTGCCAGCAGTCTGGTGACTAGCGGGAGTGGGGATGAGCAGTTCTTC	CASSLVTSGSGDEQFF
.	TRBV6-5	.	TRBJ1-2	TGTGCCAGCAGTTACGGCGTTAACTATGGCTACACCTTC	CASSYGVNYGYTF
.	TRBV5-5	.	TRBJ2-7	TGTGCCAGCAGCTTGGCCGGACGCCCGAGCTCCTACGAGCAGTACTTC	CASSLAGRPSSYEQYF
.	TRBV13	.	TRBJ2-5	TGTGCCAGCAGCCCCCCTAGGGTAGAGACCCAGTACTTC	CASSPPRVETQYF
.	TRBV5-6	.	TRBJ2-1	TGTGCCAGCAGTTTTAAAAGCTCCTACAATGAGCAGTTCTTC	CASSFKSSYNEQFF
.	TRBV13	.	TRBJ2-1	TGTGCCAGCAGCCAAGTCGGGACCGGGTATAATGAGCAGTTCTTC	CASSQVGTGYNEQFF
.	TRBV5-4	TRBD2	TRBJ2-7	TGTGCCAGCAGCTTAGAAGTCTCGGGAGGGCTCGAGCAGTACTTC	CASSLEVSGGLEQYF
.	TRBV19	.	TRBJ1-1	TGTGCCAGTAGTATATCACAGGGATTCACTGAAGCTTTCTTT	CASSISQGFTEAFF
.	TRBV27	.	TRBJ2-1	TGTGCCAGCAGCCTCACCGGGGGAGGACTTGGAGAGCAGTTCTTC	CASSLTGGGLGEQFF
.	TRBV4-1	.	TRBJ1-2	TGCGCCAGCAGCCAGTTGATAACAGGGACATATGGCTACACCTTC	CASSQLITGTYGYTF
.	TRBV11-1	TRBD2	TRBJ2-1	TGTGCCAGCAGCCACGGACTAGCGGGAGACCCCGCCTACAATGAGCAGTTCTTC	CASSHGLAGDPAYNEQFF
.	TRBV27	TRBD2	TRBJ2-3	TGTGCCAGCAGTCCCTGGGGGGGGGATACGCAGTATTTT	CASSPWGGDTQYF
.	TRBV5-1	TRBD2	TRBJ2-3	TGCGCCAGCAGCCCCCGGACTAGCGGCGGGGAGGATACGCAGTATTTT	CASSPRTSGGEDTQYF
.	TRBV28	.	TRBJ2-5	TGTGCCAGCAGTTACAACCAAGAGACCCAGTACTTC	CASSYNQETQYF
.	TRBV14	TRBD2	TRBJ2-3	TGTGCCAGCAGCCAGCCGACACTAGCGGAGATTACAGATACGCAGTATTTT	CASSQPTLAEITDTQYF
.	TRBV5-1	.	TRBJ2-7	TGCGCCAGCAGCGGGGACACGGATCCTTTTGGTGAGCAGTACTTC	CASSGDTDPFGEQYF
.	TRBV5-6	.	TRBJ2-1	TGTGCCAGCAGCTTCAGCGTTAGCTCCTACAATGAGCAGTTCTTC	CASSFSVSSYNEQFF
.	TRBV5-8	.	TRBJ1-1	TGTGCCAGCAGTGTCAGGGGCACTGAAGCTTTCTTT	CASSVRGTEAFF
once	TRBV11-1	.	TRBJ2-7	TGTGCCACCACTCCCCGTGACGTAGGGACCTACGAGCAGTACTTC	CATTPRDVGTYEQYF
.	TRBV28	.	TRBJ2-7	TGTGCCAGCAGTTTTTTATCGGGAGACGAGCAGTACTTC	CASSFLSGDEQYF
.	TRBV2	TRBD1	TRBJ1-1	TGTGCCAGCAGTGCAGGGGGGAACACTGAAGCTTTCTTT	CASSAGGNTEAFF
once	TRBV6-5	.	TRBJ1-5	TGTGCCAGCAGTCGATTTGGACTAAAGGATCAGCCCCAGCATTTT	CASSRFGLKDQPQHF
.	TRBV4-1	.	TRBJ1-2	TGCGCCAGCAGCCAAGATTCCCAGGGCCTTCTATATGGCTACACCTTC	CASSQDSQGLLYGYTF
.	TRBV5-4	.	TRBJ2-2	TGTGCCAGCAGCTTGGACGTTGTTCGAAGGGGTCCCGGGGAGCTGTTTTTT	CASSLDVVRRGPGELFF
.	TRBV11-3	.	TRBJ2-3	TGTGCCAGCAGCTTAGCAGACAGAGGGGGGGATACGCAGTATTTT	CASSLADRGGDTQYF
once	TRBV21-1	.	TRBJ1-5	TGTGCCAGCAGCATTAGAGGACAGCCCGATAATCAGCCCCAGCATTTT	CASSIRGQPDNQPQHF
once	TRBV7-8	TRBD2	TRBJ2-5	TGTGCCAGCAGCTCGGGAGGGGGGAGCCAAGAGACCCAGTACTTC	CASSSGGGSQETQYF
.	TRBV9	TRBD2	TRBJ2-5	TGTGCCAGCAGCGGATGGACTAGCGGGATCCAAGAGACCCAGTACTTC	CASSGWTSGIQETQYF
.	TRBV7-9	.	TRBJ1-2	TGTGCCAGCAGCTCGACGTACGGGGCCCCCCTTGGCTACACCTTC	CASSSTYGAPLGYTF
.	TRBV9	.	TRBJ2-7	TGTGCCAGCAGCGTAGACAGGACTCCCTACGAGCAGTACTTC	CASSVDRTPYEQYF
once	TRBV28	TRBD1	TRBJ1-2	TGTGCCAGCAGTCTGACAGGGTTCGATGGCTACACCTTC	CASSLTGFDGYTF
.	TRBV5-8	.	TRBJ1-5	TGTGCCAGCAGCTTGGGGGAGGACCCGGAGCCCCAGCATTTT	CASSLGEDPEPQHF
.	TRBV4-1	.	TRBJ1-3	TGCGCCAGCAGCCAAGCCGACGGGGGCTCTGGAAACACCATATATTTT	CASSQADGGSGNTIYF
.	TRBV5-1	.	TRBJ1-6	TGCGCCAGCAGCGCCCGGGACATCAATTCACCCCTCCACTTT	CASSARDINSPLHF
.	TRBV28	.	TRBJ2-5	TGTGCCAGCAGCTTGGGGGCCCACGAGACCCAGTACTTC	CASSLGAHETQYF
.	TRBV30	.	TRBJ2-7	TGTGCCTGGAGTCAGCTCTCCTACGAGCAGTACTTC	CAWSQLSYEQYF
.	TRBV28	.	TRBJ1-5	TGTGCCAGCAGTTTAGGGGTGAATCAGCCCCAGCATTTT	CASSLGVNQPQHF